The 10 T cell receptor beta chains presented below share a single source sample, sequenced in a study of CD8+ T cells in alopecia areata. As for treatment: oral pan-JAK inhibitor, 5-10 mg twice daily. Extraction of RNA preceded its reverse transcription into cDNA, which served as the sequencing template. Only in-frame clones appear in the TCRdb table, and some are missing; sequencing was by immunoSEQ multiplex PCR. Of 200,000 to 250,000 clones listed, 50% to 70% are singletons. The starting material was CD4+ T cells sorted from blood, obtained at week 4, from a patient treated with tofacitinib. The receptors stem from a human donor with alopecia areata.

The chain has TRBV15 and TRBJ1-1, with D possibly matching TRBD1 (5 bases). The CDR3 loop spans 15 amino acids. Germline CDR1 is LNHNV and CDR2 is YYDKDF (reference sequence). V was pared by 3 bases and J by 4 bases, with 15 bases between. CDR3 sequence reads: CATSRAGVGATEAFF. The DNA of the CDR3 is TGTGCCACCAGCAGGGCGGGCGTAGGGGCCACTGAAGCTTTCTTT.

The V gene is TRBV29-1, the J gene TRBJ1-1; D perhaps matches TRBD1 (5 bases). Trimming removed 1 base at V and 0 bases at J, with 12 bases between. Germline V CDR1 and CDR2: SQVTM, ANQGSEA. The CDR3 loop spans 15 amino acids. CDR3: CSVEAPWGMNTEAFF. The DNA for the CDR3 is TGCAGCGTTGAAGCTCCCTGGGGCATGAACACTGAAGCTTTCTTT.

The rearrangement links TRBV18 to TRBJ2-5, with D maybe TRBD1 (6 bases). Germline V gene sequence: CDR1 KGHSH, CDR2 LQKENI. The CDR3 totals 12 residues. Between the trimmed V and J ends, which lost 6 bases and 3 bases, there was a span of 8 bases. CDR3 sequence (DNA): TGTGCCAGCTCGGACAGTGAAGAGACCCAGTACTTC. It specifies CASSDSEETQYF. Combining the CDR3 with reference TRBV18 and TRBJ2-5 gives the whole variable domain NAGVMQNPRHLVRRRGQEARLRCSPMKGHSHVYWYRQLPEEGLKFMVYLQKENIIDESGMPKERFSAEFPKEGPSILRIQQVVRGDSAAYFCASSDSEETQYFGPGTRLLVL.

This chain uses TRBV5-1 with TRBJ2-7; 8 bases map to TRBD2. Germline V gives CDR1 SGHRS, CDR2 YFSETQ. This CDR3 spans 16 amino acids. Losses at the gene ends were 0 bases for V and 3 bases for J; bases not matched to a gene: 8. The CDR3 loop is CASSLGPSGGFYEQYF. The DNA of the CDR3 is TGCGCCAGCAGCTTGGGTCCCAGCGGGGGCTTCTACGAGCAGTACTTC.

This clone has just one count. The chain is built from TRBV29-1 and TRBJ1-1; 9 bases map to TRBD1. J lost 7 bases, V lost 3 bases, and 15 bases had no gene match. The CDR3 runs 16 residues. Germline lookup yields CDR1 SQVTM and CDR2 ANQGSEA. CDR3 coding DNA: TGCAGCGTTGAGTTCCGGGACAGGGAATGGAAGGATGAAGCTTTCTTT. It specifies CSVEFRDREWKDEAFF.

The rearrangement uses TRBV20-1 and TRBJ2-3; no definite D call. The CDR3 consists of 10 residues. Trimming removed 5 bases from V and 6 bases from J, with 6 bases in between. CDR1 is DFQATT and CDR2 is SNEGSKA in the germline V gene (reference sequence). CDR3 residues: CSAGVDTQYF. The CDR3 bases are TGCAGTGCTGGAGTGGATACGCAGTATTTT.

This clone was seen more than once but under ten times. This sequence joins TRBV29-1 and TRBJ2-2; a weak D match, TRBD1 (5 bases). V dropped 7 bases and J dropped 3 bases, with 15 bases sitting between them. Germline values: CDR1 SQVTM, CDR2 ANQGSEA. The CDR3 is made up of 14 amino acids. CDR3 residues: CSGQSDTYTGELFF. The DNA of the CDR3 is TGCAGCGGACAGTCGGACACTTACACCGGGGAGCTGTTTTTT.

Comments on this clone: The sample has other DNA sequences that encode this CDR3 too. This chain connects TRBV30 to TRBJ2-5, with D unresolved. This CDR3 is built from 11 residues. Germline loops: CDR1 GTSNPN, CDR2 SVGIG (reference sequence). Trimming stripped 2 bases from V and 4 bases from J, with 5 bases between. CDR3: CAWSPSETQYF. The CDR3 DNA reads TGTGCCTGGAGTCCCTCAGAGACCCAGTACTTC.

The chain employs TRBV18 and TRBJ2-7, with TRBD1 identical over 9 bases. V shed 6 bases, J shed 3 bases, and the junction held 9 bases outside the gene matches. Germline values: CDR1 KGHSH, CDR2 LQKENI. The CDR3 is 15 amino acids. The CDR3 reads CASSVKQGAIYEQYF. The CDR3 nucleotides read TGTGCCAGCTCCGTGAAACAGGGGGCGATCTACGAGCAGTACTTC.

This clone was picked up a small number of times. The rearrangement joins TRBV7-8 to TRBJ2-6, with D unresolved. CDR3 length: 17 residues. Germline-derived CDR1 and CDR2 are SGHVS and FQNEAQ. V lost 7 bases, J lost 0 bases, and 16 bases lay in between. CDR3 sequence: CASIGPLDFSGANVLTF. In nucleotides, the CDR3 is TGTGCCAGCATCGGACCGCTCGACTTCTCTGGGGCCAACGTCCTGACTTTC.